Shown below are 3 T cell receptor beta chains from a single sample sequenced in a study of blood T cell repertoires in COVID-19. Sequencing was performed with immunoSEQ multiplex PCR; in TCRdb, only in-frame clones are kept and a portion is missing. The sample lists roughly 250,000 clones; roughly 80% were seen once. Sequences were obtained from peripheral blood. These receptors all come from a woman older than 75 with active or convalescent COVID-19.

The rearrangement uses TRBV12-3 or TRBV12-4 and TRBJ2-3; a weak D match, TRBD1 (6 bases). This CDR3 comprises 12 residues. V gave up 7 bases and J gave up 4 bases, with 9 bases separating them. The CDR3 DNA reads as TGTGCCAGCACTTCAGGGGCAGATACGCAGTATTTT. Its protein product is CASTSGADTQYF.

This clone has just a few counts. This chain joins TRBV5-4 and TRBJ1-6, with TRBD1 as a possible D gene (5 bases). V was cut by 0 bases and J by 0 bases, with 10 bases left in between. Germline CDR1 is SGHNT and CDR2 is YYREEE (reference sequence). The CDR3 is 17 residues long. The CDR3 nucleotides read TGTGCCAGCAGCTTGGTTGGGGCCAGCTCCTATAATTCACCCCTCCACTTT. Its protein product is CASSLVGASSYNSPLHF.

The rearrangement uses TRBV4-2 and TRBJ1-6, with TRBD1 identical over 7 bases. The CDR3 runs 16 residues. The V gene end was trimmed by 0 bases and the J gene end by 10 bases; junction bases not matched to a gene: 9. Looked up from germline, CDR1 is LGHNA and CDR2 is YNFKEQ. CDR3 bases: TGTGCCAGCAGCCAAGAGGGATCAGGGGGAAAATCACCCCTCCACTTT. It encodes CASSQEGSGGKSPLHF.